The 7 T cell receptor beta chains reported below all come from one sample, sequenced in a study of T cell repertoires in cytomegalovirus infection. MiXCR was run by TCRdb on the reads, yielding one entry per CDR3 protein. The sample records 200,000 to 250,000 distinct CDR3 sequences, 10% to 15% being singletons. The sequenced material came from PBMCs. The receptors were gathered from a human donor in good health (CMV status not recorded). Some clones in this sample may be carry-over from other donors' samples.

The rearrangement joins TRBV4-2 to TRBJ2-3; TRBD2 agrees at 9 bases. CDR3 length equals 18 residues. J gave up 2 bases and V 0 bases, and 9 bases lay outside the gene matches. Germline CDR1 and CDR2: LGHNA and YNFKEQ. CDR3 DNA sequence: TGTGCCAGCAGCCAAGATCAGGGCCTAGCGGGGACCACAGATACGCAGTATTTT. Protein sequence: CASSQDQGLAGTTDTQYF.

This clonotype was observed at least ten times. This chain links TRBV28 with TRBJ1-2; D possibly corresponds to TRBD1 (6 bases). V dropped 2 bases and J dropped 6 bases, with 19 bases sitting between them. Germline CDR1 reads MDHEN; CDR2 reads SYDVKM. The CDR3 sequence is 16 residues long. In DNA form, the CDR3 reads TGTGCCAGCAGTTTAAATACGGGGGGGCGCTTAGATGGCTACACCTTC. Amino acids: CASSLNTGGRLDGYTF.

This clonotype has only a few counts. CDR3 loop: CASSLVLANEQFF. The DNA for the CDR3 is TGCGCCAGCAGCTTGGTCCTAGCTAATGAGCAGTTCTTC. The chain is built from TRBV5-1 and TRBJ2-1, with D possibly TRBD2 on 5 matching bases. The V gene lost 0 bases and the J gene lost 7 bases, with 8 bases spanning the gap. Germline loops: CDR1 SGHRS, CDR2 YFSETQ. The CDR3 runs to 13 residues.

This clonotype was seen a handful of times. DNA of the CDR3: TGTGCCAGTACTCGCGGCCTTGAGCGGGATCAGCCCCAGCATTTT. Amino acid sequence: CASTRGLERDQPQHF. The V call is TRBV19, the J call TRBJ1-5; D gene ambiguous. The germline V and J ends were trimmed by 7 bases and 5 bases, with 18 bases remaining between them. The CDR3 is made up of 15 amino acids. CDR1 LNHDA and CDR2 SQIVND come from the germline V gene (reference sequence).

This clonotype was observed many times. The V call is TRBV6-5, the J call TRBJ2-1, with 13 bases that match TRBD2. The V gene end was trimmed by 0 bases and the J gene end by 5 bases; junction bases not matched to a gene: 4. Per the germline V gene, CDR1 is MNHEY and CDR2 is SVGAGI. This CDR3 comprises 17 residues. This CDR3 reads CASSYSRTSGSHNEQFF. The CDR3 region has the DNA TGTGCCAGCAGTTACTCGAGGACTAGCGGGAGCCACAATGAGCAGTTCTTC.

The chain joins TRBV7-6 to TRBJ2-5, with a weak D call TRBD2 (5 bases). V was trimmed by 3 bases and J by 7 bases, leaving 15 bases between them. Looked up from germline, CDR1 is SGHVS and CDR2 is FNYEAQ. The CDR3 has 14 residues. The CDR3 reads CASSFDGPRGTQYF. CDR3 nucleotide sequence: TGTGCCAGCAGCTTCGACGGTCCCCGGGGGACCCAGTACTTC.

In its sample, this clonotype was seen many times. The J gene is TRBJ1-6, the V gene TRBV7-2; 10 bases map to TRBD1. V was clipped by 5 bases and J by 5 bases; unmatched bases: 3. Germline V gene data show CDR1 as SGHTA and CDR2 as FQGNSA. The CDR3 is 15 amino acids. In nucleotides, the CDR3 is TGTGCCAGCAGCCGGACAGGGGGAAATAATTCACCCCTCCACTTT. It yields the protein CASSRTGGNNSPLHF.